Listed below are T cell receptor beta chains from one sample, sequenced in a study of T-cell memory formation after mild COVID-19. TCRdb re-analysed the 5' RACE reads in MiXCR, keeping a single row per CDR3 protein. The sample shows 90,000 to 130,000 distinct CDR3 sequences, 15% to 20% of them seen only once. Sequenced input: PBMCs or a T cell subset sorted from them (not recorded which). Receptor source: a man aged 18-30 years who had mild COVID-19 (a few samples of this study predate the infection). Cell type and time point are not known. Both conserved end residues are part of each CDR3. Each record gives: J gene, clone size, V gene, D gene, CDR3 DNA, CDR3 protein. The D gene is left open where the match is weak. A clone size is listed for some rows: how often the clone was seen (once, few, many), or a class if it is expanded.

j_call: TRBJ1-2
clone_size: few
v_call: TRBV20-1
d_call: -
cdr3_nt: TGCAGTGCTAAGGATGGCTACACCTTC
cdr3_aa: CSAKDGYTF

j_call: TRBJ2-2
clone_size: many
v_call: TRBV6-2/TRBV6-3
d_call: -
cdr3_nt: TGTGCCAGCAGTCGGCTAGGTTACACCGGGGAGCTGTTTTTT
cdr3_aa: CASSRLGYTGELFF

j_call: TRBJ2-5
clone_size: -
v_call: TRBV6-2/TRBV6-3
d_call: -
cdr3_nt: TGTGCCAGCAGAGGCCATACCCTTTCGGAGACCCAGTACTTC
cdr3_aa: CASRGHTLSETQYF

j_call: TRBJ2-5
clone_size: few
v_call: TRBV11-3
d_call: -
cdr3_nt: TGTGCCAGCAGCTTCGGGGTCAGGCGGCAAGAGACCCAGTACTTC
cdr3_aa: CASSFGVRRQETQYF

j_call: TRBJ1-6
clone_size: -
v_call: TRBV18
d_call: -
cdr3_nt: TGTGCCAGCTCACCCCAGGGCCCAGAACTTTCACCCCTCCACTTT
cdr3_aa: CASSPQGPELSPLHF

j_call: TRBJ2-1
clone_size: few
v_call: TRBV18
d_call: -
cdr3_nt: TGTGCCAGCTCCTCACCGGAATACAATGAGCAGTTCTTC
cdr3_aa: CASSSPEYNEQFF

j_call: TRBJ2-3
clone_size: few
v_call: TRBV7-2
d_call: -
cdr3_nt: TGTGCCAGCAGCTATGCGCGAGGTGATACGCAGTATTTT
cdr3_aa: CASSYARGDTQYF

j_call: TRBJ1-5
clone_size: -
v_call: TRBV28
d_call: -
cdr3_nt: TGTGCCAGCAGTGACAGGCAAAGGCCCCAGCATTTT
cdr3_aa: CASSDRQRPQHF

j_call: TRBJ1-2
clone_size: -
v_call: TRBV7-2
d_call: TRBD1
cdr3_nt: TGTGCCAGCAGCTTAGGACAGGGCTATGGCTACACCTTC
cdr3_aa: CASSLGQGYGYTF

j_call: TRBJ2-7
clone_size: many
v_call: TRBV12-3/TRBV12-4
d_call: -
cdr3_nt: TGTGCCCCCGACGTATGGGTCTACGAGCAGTACTTC
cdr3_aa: CAPDVWVYEQYF

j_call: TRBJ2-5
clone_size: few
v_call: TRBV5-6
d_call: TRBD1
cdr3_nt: TGTGCCAGCACCCCAAAAACAGGGGCCCAAGAGACCCAGTACTTC
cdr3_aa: CASTPKTGAQETQYF

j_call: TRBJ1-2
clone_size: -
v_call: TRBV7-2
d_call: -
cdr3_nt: TGTGCCAGCAGCTCTAACGGGGCTGCGGGTACCTTC
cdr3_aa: CASSSNGAAGTF

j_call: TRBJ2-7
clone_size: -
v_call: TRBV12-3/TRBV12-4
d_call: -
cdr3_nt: TGTGCCAGCAGTCCCGGGACATTCTACGAGCAGTACTTC
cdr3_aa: CASSPGTFYEQYF

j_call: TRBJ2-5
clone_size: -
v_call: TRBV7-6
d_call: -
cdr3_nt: TGTGCCAGCAGCTTAACCTTTCGAGAGACCCAGTACTTC
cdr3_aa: CASSLTFRETQYF

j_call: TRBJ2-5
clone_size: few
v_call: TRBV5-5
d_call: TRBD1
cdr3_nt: TGTGCCAGCAGCTTGGTGCAGGGGGCTTATTTCCAAGAGACCCAGTACTTC
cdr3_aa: CASSLVQGAYFQETQYF

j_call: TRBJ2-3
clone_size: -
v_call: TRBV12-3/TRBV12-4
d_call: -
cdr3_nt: TGTGCCAGCAGTTTAGACCCCCTCGGTACGCAGTATTTT
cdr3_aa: CASSLDPLGTQYF

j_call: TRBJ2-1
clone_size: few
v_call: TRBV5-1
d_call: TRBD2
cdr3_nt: TGCGCCAGCAGCTTGGCGGCGGGCGGGGGGGCCGTCGATGAGCAGTTCTTC
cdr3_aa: CASSLAAGGGAVDEQFF

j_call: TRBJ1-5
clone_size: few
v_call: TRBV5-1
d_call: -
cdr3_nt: TGCGCCAGCAGAAATAGTCCTAATCAGCCCCAGCATTTT
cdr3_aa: CASRNSPNQPQHF

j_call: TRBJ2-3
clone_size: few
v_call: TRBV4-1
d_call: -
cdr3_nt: TGCGCCAGCAGCCAAGAGACTTCCCCTAACACAGATACGCAGTATTTT
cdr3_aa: CASSQETSPNTDTQYF

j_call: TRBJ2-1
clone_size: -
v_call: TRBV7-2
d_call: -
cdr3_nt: TGTGCCAGCAGCTTGTACTACAATGAGCAGCTCTTC
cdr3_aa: CASSLYYNEQLF

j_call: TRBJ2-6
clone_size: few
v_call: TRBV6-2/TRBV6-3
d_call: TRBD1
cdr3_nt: TGTGCCAGCAGTTCCGGGACAGGGACCGGGGCCAACGTCCTGACTTTC
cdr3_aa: CASSSGTGTGANVLTF

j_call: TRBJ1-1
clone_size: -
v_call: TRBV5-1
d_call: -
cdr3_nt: TGCGCCAGCAGCCCCCGGACAGCTCTGAACACTGAAGCTTTCTTT
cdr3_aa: CASSPRTALNTEAFF

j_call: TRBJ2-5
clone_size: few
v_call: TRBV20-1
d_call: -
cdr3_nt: TGCAGTGCTAGAGATACAAGGGGCGCTGGGAAAGAGACCCAGTACTTC
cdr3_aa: CSARDTRGAGKETQYF

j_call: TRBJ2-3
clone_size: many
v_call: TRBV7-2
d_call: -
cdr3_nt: TGTGCCAGCAGCTTCAGGTTCCCAGATACGCAGTATTTT
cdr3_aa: CASSFRFPDTQYF

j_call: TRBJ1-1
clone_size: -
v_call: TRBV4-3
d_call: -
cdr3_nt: TGCGCCAGCAGCCAAGATCCCCGCGGGGTGGACACTGAAGCTTTCTTT
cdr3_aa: CASSQDPRGVDTEAFF

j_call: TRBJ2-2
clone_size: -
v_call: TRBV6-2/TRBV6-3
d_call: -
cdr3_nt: TGTGCCAGCAGGATGAACGGGGAGCTGTTTTTT
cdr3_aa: CASRMNGELFF

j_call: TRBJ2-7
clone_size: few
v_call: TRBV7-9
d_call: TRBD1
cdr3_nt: TGTGCCAGCAGCTCCCGGACAGGACGCTACGAGCAGTACTTC
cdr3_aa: CASSSRTGRYEQYF